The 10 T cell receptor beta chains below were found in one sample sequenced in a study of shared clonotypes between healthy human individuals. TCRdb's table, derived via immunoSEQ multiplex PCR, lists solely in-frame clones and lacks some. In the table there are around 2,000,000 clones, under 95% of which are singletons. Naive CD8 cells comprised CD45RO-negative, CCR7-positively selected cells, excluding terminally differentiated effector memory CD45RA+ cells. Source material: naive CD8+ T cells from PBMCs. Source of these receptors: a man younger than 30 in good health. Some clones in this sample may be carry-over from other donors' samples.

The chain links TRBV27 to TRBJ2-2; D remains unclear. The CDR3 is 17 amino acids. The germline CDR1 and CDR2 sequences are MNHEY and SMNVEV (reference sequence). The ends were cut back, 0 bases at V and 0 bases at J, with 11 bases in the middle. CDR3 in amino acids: CASSLSIGKANTGELFF. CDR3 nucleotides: TGTGCCAGCAGTTTATCGATAGGGAAAGCGAACACCGGGGAGCTGTTTTTT.

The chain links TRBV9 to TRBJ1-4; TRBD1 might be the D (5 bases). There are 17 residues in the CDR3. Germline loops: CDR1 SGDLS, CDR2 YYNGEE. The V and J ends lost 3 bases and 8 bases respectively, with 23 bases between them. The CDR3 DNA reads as TGTGCCAGCAGCGATAACCCGGGGGAACAGGTTGAAGAAAAACTGTTTTTT. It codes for CASSDNPGEQVEEKLFF.

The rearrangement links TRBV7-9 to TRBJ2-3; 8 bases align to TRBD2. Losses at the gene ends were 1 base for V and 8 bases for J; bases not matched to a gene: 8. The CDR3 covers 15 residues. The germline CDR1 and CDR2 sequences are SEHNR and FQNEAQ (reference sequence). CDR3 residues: CASSLVGAGERTQYF. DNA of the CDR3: TGTGCCAGCAGCTTAGTGGGAGCGGGAGAACGTACGCAGTATTTT.

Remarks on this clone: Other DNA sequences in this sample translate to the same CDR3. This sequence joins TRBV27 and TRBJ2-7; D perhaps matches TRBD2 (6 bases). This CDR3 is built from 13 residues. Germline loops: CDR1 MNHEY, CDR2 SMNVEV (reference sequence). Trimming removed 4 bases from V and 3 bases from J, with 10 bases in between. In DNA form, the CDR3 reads TGTGCCAGCAGTTGGGGACTGCACTACGAGCAGTACTTC. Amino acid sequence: CASSWGLHYEQYF.

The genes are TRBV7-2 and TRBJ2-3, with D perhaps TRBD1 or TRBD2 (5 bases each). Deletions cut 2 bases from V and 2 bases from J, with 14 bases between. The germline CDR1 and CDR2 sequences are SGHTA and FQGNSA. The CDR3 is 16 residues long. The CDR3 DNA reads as TGTGCCAGCAGCTTATGGGGCGGGCCAAACACAGATACGCAGTATTTT. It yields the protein CASSLWGGPNTDTQYF.

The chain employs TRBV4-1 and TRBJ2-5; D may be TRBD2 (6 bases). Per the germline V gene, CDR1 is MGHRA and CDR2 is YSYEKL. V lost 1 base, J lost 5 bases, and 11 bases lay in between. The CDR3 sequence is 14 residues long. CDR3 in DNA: TGCGCCAGCAGCCAAGTGGGAGGTTTGGAGACCCAGTACTTC. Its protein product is CASSQVGGLETQYF.

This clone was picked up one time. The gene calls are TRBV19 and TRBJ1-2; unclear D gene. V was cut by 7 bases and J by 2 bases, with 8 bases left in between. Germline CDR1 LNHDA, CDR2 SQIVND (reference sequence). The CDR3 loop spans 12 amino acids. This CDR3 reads CASNSANYGYTF. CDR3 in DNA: TGTGCCAGTAACTCGGCGAACTATGGCTACACCTTC.

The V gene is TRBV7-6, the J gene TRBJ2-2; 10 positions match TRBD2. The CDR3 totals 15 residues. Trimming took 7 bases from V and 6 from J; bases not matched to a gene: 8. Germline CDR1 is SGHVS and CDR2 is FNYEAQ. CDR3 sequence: CASTDLAGVSGELFF. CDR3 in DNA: TGTGCCAGCACCGACCTAGCGGGAGTGTCCGGGGAGCTGTTTTTT.

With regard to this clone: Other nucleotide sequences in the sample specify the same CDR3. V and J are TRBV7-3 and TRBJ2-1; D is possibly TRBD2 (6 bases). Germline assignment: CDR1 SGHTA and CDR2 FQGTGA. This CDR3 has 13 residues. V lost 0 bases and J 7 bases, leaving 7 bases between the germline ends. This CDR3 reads CASSLTRGNEQFF. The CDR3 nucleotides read TGTGCCAGCAGCTTAACCCGGGGGAATGAGCAGTTCTTC. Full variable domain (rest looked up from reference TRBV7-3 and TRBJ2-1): GAGVSQTPSNKVTEKGKYVELRCDPISGHTALYWYRQSLGQGPEFLIYFQGTGAADDSGLPNDRFFAVRPEGSVSTLKIQRTERGDSAVYLCASSLTRGNEQFFGPGTRLTVL.

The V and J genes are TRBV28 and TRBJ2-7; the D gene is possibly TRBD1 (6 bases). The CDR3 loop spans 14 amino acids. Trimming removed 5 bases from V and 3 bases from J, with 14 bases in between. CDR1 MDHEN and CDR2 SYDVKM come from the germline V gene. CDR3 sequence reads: CASSERQDLYEQYF. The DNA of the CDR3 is TGTGCCAGCAGTGAGAGACAGGATCTCTACGAGCAGTACTTC.